These 20 T cell receptor beta chains were all obtained from the same sample, sequenced in a study of cytomegalovirus exposure and HLA in healthy donors. The primer mix had 60 Vbeta and 13 Jbeta primers. Measured with immunoSEQ multiplex PCR; TCRdb has only the in-frame clones, and not every one. This sample contains more than 50,000 clones. Sequencing was done on a sample of PBMCs. The receptors were sampled from a young man in good health and CMV-seropositive.

V usage is TRBV29-1 and J usage is TRBJ1-2; D may be TRBD1 (5 bases). The CDR3 runs to 13 residues. CDR1 is SQVTM and CDR2 is ANQGSEA in the germline V gene. Trimming stripped 5 bases from V and 3 bases from J, with 13 bases between. The CDR3 bases are TGCAGCGTTCGAGACAGACTAGACTATGGCTACACCTTC. Protein sequence: CSVRDRLDYGYTF.

The chain recombines TRBV7-9 with TRBJ1-3; D is ambiguous. Germline assignment: CDR1 SEHNR and CDR2 FQNEAQ (reference sequence). The length of the CDR3 is 15 residues. V lost 0 bases to trimming and J lost 4 bases, with 10 bases between them. The CDR3 reads CASSLAGGIGNTIYF. In nucleotides, the CDR3 is TGTGCCAGCAGCTTAGCTGGCGGGATCGGAAACACCATATATTTT. Drawing the rest from reference TRBV7-9 and TRBJ1-3, the complete variable domain is DTGVSQNPRHKITKRGQNVTFRCDPISEHNRLYWYRQTLGQGPEFLTYFQNEAQLEKSRLLSDRFSAERPKGSFSTLEIQRTEQGDSAMYLCASSLAGGIGNTIYFGEGSWLTVV.

V gene TRBV28 combines with J gene TRBJ2-7; 7 bases map to TRBD1. V trimming: 6 bases; J trimming: 2 bases; junction bases outside the gene matches: 4. Germline V gene sequence: CDR1 MDHEN, CDR2 SYDVKM. The CDR3 contains 13 residues. CDR3 coding DNA: TGTGCCAGCAGGGAAGGACAGGCCTACGAGCAGTACTTC. Amino acids: CASREGQAYEQYF.

This CDR3 reads CASSFRRRDREDNQPQHF. Here the CDR3 DNA reads TGTGCCAGCAGTTTTAGGCGGAGGGACAGGGAGGACAATCAGCCCCAGCATTTT. This chain joins TRBV27 and TRBJ1-5; 9 bases align to TRBD1. Germline V gene data show CDR1 as MNHEY and CDR2 as SMNVEV (reference sequence). Trimming removed 3 bases from V and 3 bases from J; junction bases left unmatched: 12. This CDR3 contains 18 residues.

This chain joins TRBV28 and TRBJ2-5, with 11 nucleotides matching TRBD2. The germline V gene has CDR1 MDHEN and CDR2 SYDVKM. The junction had 13 bases not matched to a gene; V was cut back by 4 bases and J by 9 bases. CDR3 length: 16 residues. CDR3 residues: CASSYLSGRGLGAQYF. Written as DNA, the CDR3 is TGTGCCAGCAGTTACCTTAGCGGGAGGGGCTTGGGGGCCCAGTACTTC.

The V call is TRBV20-1, the J call TRBJ2-2; D not certain. CDR3 size: 11 residues. V lost 4 bases and J 7 bases, leaving 7 bases between the germline ends. Germline lookup yields CDR1 DFQATT and CDR2 SNEGSKA (reference sequence). The CDR3: CSAIFNGELFF. The CDR3 coding sequence is TGCAGTGCTATCTTTAACGGGGAGCTGTTTTTT.

The rearrangement links TRBV6-5 to TRBJ1-2; no clear D gene. There are 14 residues in the CDR3. The V end lost 7 bases, the J end lost 8 bases, and 20 bases lay between the germline ends. Germline V gene sequence: CDR1 MNHEY, CDR2 SVGAGI. DNA of the CDR3: TGTGCCAGCAACGAAAGGCCCGGGGAAGGGGGCTACACCTTC. It specifies CASNERPGEGGYTF.

This chain connects TRBV6-4 to TRBJ1-1; D not certain. Germline loops: CDR1 MRHNA, CDR2 SNTAGT. V was pared by 4 bases and J by 6 bases, with 12 bases between. CDR3 size: 13 residues. CDR3 region: CASSASSMAEAFF. The CDR3, as DNA: TGTGCCAGCAGTGCCTCATCTATGGCTGAAGCTTTCTTT.

The V gene is TRBV5-1, the J gene TRBJ2-7; 11 positions match TRBD1. Germline assignment: CDR1 SGHRS and CDR2 YFSETQ. With V trimmed by 1 base and J by 6 bases, 6 bases remained unmatched. The CDR3 consists of 15 residues. The CDR3 DNA reads TGCGCCAGCAGCTTGCCCCCGGGACAGGGGGGCGAGCAGTACTTC. It encodes CASSLPPGQGGEQYF.

The chain's CDR3 is CAWRRDFANTEAFF. DNA for the CDR3: TGTGCCTGGAGGAGGGACTTCGCGAACACTGAAGCTTTCTTT. The chain carries TRBV30 and TRBJ1-1; tentative D call: TRBD1 (5 bases). V dropped 3 bases and J dropped 1 base, with 12 bases sitting between them. Germline V gene data show CDR1 as GTSNPN and CDR2 as SVGIG (reference sequence). The CDR3 is made up of 14 amino acids.

The chain carries TRBV15 and TRBJ1-1, with a possible D match to TRBD1 (5 bases). Between the trimmed V and J ends, which lost 2 bases and 0 bases, there was a span of 13 bases. The germline V gene encodes CDR1 LNHNV and CDR2 YYDKDF (reference sequence). The CDR3 extends over 16 amino acids. Here the CDR3 reads CATSRLDSFMNTEAFF. The CDR3 DNA reads as TGTGCCACCAGCAGATTAGACAGTTTCATGAACACTGAAGCTTTCTTT.

The J gene is TRBJ1-5, the V gene TRBV19; D gene ambiguous. The CDR3 spans 13 residues. With 9 bases removed from V and 4 bases from J, the gap between germline ends came to 13 bases. Germline CDR1 is LNHDA and CDR2 is SQIVND (reference sequence). Written as DNA, the CDR3 is TGTGCCAGCCTTAACCCCCGGAATCAGCCCCAGCATTTT. The encoded protein is CASLNPRNQPQHF.

V usage is TRBV30 and J usage is TRBJ1-3; maybe TRBD1 (6 bases). Germline V gene sequence: CDR1 GTSNPN, CDR2 SVGIG (reference sequence). The CDR3 length is 17 residues. Trimming stripped 1 base from V and 8 bases from J, with 24 bases between. CDR3 region: CAWSGFVPQGRRDTIYF. The CDR3 bases are TGTGCCTGGAGTGGTTTTGTCCCTCAGGGGCGAAGGGACACCATATATTTT.

The chain couples TRBV21-1 to TRBJ1-2; the table's D call of TRBD1 was not tested on the DNA. TRBV21-1 is described as a pseudogene. The CDR3 covers 14 residues. CDR3 in DNA: TGTGCCAGCAGCAAAGGGGGGCAGGGCCATGGCTACACCTTC. Its translation is CASSKGGQGHGYTF.

The chain is built from TRBV7-6 and TRBJ2-2, with 9 bases that match TRBD1. Germline CDR1 is SGHVS and CDR2 is FNYEAQ. There are 16 residues in the CDR3. Trimming removed 3 bases from V and 7 bases from J; junction bases left unmatched: 9. The CDR3 loop is CASSFGTTGGIGELFF. The CDR3, as DNA: TGTGCCAGCAGCTTTGGTACGACAGGGGGAATCGGGGAGCTGTTTTTT. Filled out from reference TRBV7-6 and TRBJ2-2, the complete variable domain reads GAGVSQSPRYKVTKRGQDVALRCDPISGHVSLYWYRQALGQGPEFLTYFNYEAQQDKSGLPNDRFSAERPEGSISTLTIQRTEQRDSAMYRCASSFGTTGGIGELFFGEGSRLTVL.

This chain links TRBV19 with TRBJ1-6; 9 bases match TRBD1. This CDR3 has 15 residues. Losses at the gene ends were 5 bases for V and 6 bases for J; bases not matched to a gene: 5. From germline, CDR1 is LNHDA and CDR2 SQIVND (reference sequence). The CDR3 reads CASSAPDRGNSPLHF. The CDR3 nucleotides are TGTGCCAGTAGTGCCCCGGACAGGGGTAATTCACCCCTCCACTTT. Full variable domain (missing parts from reference TRBV19 and TRBJ1-6): DGGITQSPKYLFRKEGQNVTLSCEQNLNHDAMYWYRQDPGQGLRLIYYSQIVNDFQKGDIAEGYSVSREKKESFPLTVTSAQKNPTAFYLCASSAPDRGNSPLHFGNGTRLTVT.

This clone registers medium-sized by frequency. The DNA for the CDR3 is TGTGCCAGCAGTGGACTAGCGGGAGACACCGGGGAGCTGTTTTTT. Amino acids: CASSGLAGDTGELFF. The chain has TRBV6-1 and TRBJ2-2; 12 bases fit TRBD2. CDR1 is MNHNS, CDR2 SASEGT, per germline. CDR3 length: 15 amino acids. V was pared by 4 bases and J by 3 bases, with 0 bases of the junction left unmatched.

V and J are TRBV9 and TRBJ1-5, with D possibly matching TRBD1 (5 bases). Germline V lookup: CDR1 SGDLS, CDR2 YYNGEE. This CDR3 is 16 amino acids long. With 4 bases removed from V and 11 bases from J, the gap between germline ends came to 25 bases. Here the CDR3 reads CASSSSGTGTLSAQHF. As DNA, the CDR3 is TGTGCCAGCAGCTCATCCGGGACCGGGACTTTGAGCGCCCAGCATTTT.

This chain uses TRBV2 with TRBJ2-2; TRBD2 might be the D (5 bases). CDR1 is SNHLY, CDR2 FYNNEI, per germline. The germline V and J ends were trimmed by 8 bases and 6 bases, with 19 bases remaining between them. CDR3 length equals 15 residues. The CDR3 bases are TGTGCCAGCTCGGAGGAGAGGGTTTGGGCCGGGGAGCTGTTTTTT. Amino acids: CASSEERVWAGELFF.

V gene TRBV12-5 combines with J gene TRBJ2-5; TRBD1 matches at 8 bases. CDR1 is LGHNT, CDR2 FRNRAP, per germline. The CDR3 contains 15 residues. The J segment lost 11 bases and the V segment lost 4 bases, leaving 15 bases of the junction unmatched. CDR3 loop: CASGWRQGAPGEQYF. The CDR3 DNA reads TGTGCTAGTGGTTGGAGGCAGGGGGCGCCGGGGGAGCAGTACTTC.